A single T cell receptor (beta chain) is shown here with its context. Trimming pared 9 bases from V and 4 bases from J, leaving 9 bases between. The CDR3 covers 11 residues. The germline V gene encodes CDR1 SGHTA and CDR2 FQGNSA. TCRdb's table, derived via immunoSEQ multiplex PCR, lists solely in-frame clones and lacks some. The sample has about 160,000 clones, approximately 84% seen once; the top ten hold 22%. The data derive from a study of blood T cell repertoires in COVID-19. Study-wide background: The United States, Italy and Spain supplied acute and convalescent COVID-19 samples. Sources were T cells, B-cell-depleted T cells, or PBMCs; the material itself was cDNA or gDNA.

The TCR comes from an elderly woman with acute or convalescent COVID-19. Sequencing input: peripheral blood. The rearrangement uses TRBV7-2 and TRBJ1-2; D gene uncertain. The CDR3 DNA follows: TGTGCCAGTTTGAACAGCTATGGCTACACCTTC. It codes for CASLNSYGYTF.